Here is one TCR beta chain with its context. Patients were ruled out by autoimmune disease history or systemic immunosuppression. This specimen belongs to a study of OX40 agonist ivuxolimab in advanced cancers. The overall study: Three patients, one with hepatocellular carcinoma and two with cutaneous melanoma, responded partially.

Germline CDR1 MDHEN, CDR2 SYDVKM. With 5 bases removed from V and 5 bases from J, the gap between germline ends came to 16 bases. There are 15 residues in the CDR3. Measured with immunoSEQ multiplex PCR; TCRdb has only the in-frame clones, and not every one. The sample lists 58,000 or so clones; approximately 82% were seen once. The chain couples TRBV28 to TRBJ2-1, with a possible D match to TRBD2 (6 bases). The source was CD4+ or CD8+ T cells sorted from blood, collected in a trial of the OX40 agonist ivuxolimab. The receptor was isolated from an adult with an advanced solid tumor such as melanoma, head and neck, liver or kidney cancer. The CDR3 nucleotides are TGTGCCAGCAGTCCCGCGGGACTGGAGAACAATGAGCAGTTCTTC. It codes for CASSPAGLENNEQFF. Full variable domain (remainder filled in from reference TRBV28 and TRBJ2-1): DVKVTQSSRYLVKRTGEKVFLECVQDMDHENMFWYRQDPGLGLRLIYFSYDVKMKEKGDIPEGYSVSREKKERFSLILESASTNQTSMYLCASSPAGLENNEQFFGPGTRLTVL.